This T cell receptor beta chain was observed in a study of CD8+CD57+ T cells in acquired aplastic anemia. Study background: Where healthy donors were concerned, CD4+ cells averaged approximately 11 million reads. Broader study findings: Patients and controls were found to share about 31 CD8+ CDR3 sequences.

Turning to this clonotype: Its specificity is unknown. Since the CDR3 does not end with the conserved phenylalanine or tryptophan, this likely comes from a read error.

It was genomic DNA that served as the template for profiling TCR beta VDJ and CDR3. TCRdb re-analysed the reads in MiXCR, keeping a single row per CDR3 protein. The profile shows some 410,000 distinct CDR3 sequences, roughly 68% of them singletons. The CDR3 has 13 residues. CDR1 SEHNR and CDR2 FQNEAQ come from the germline V gene (reference sequence). V was clipped by 5 bases and J by 2 bases, with 9 bases between them. The receptor comes from a human donor in good health, serving as a control. This chain uses TRBV7-9 with TRBJ1-1; TRBD1 might be the D (5 bases). Sequenced sample: sorted CD4+, CD8+, or CD8+CD57+ T cells (not recorded which) from PBMCs. CDR3 nucleotide sequence: TGTGCCAGCAGCGGACACGCAAACACTGAAGCTTTCGTT. It yields the protein CASSGHANTEAFV.